The text below deals with one T cell receptor beta chain. These data originate in a study of blood T cells in healthy people across ages. A J-beta primer mix and a sample-barcoded 5' primer were used in a second PCR of about 7 to 12 cycles. In TCRdb, the 5' RACE reads were re-called with MiXCR into one record per CDR3 protein. The sample lists roughly 800,000 distinct CDR3 sequences, around 25% seen once, with more than 8% in the top ten. The CDR3 contains 15 residues. The ends were cut back, 2 bases at V and 1 base at J, with 9 bases in the middle. The donors, aged roughly 6 to 90, were healthy Caucasians from Russia. This sample also appeared in a second study, on T cells of mothers and their children. That paper adds: With the M1S primer of the second PCR, sample barcodes and 2-4 random nucleotides were added.

Material: blood. The chain recombines TRBV12-3 or TRBV12-4 with TRBJ1-5; D is ambiguous. The TCR originated in a boy younger than 18 in good health. The CDR3 coding sequence is TGTGCCAGCAGTTTATCGCTCGGGAGCAATCAGCCCCAGCATTTT. Translated, it gives CASSLSLGSNQPQHF.